The T cell receptor beta chain described here comes from a study of early T cells in non-severe SARS-CoV-2 infection. Across the study: Unpaired chains resulted from sequencing bulk RNA of unsorted whole blood. Study-wide findings and caveats: Anti-spike CD8 specificities were favored by VDJdb matching, whose results missed private and CD4 specificities.

This clonotype showed up just a few times. The antigen is undetermined. Individual cDNA molecules received unique molecular identifiers during library preparation. TCRdb passed the 5' RACE reads through MiXCR, listing each CDR3 protein once. The profile shows roughly 75,000 distinct CDR3 sequences, less than 20% of them singletons. Germline CDR1 reads DFQATT; CDR2 reads SNEGSKA (reference sequence). V lost 0 bases to trimming and J lost 10 bases, with 10 bases between them. The CDR3 covers 13 residues. The J gene is TRBJ1-6, the V gene TRBV20-1; D might be TRBD1 (5 bases). The specimen sequenced was whole blood. The sequence derives from an adult who was a healthcare worker with PCR-confirmed SARS-CoV-2 infection or an uninfected control (not recorded which). DNA of the CDR3: TGCAGTGCTAGAGATCTGACAGTATCACCCCTCCACTTT. Translation: CSARDLTVSPLHF.